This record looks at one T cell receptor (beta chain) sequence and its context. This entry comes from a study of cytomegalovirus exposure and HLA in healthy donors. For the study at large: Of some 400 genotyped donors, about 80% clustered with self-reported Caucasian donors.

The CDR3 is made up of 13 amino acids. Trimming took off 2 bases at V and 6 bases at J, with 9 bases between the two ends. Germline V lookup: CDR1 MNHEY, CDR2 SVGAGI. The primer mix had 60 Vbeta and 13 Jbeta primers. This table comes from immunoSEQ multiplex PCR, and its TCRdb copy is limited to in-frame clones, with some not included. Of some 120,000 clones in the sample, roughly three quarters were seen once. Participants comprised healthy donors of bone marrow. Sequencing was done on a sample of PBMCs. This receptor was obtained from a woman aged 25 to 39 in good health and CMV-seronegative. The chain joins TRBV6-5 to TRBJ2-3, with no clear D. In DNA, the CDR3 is TGTGCCAGCAGTTACCGAAGACTCGATACGCAGTATTTT. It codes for CASSYRRLDTQYF.